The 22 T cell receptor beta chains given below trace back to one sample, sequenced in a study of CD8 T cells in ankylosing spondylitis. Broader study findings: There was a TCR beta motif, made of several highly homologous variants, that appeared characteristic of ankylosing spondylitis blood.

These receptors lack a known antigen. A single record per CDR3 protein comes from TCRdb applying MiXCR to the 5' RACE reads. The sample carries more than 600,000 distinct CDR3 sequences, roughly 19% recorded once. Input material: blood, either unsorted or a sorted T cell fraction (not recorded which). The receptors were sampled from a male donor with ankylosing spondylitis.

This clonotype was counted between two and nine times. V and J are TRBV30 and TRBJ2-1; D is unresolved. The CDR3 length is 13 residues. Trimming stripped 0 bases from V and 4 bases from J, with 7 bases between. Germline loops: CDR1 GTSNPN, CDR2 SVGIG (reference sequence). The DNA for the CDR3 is TGTGCCTGGAGTGTACACGGGTACAATGAGCAGTTCTTC. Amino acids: CAWSVHGYNEQFF.

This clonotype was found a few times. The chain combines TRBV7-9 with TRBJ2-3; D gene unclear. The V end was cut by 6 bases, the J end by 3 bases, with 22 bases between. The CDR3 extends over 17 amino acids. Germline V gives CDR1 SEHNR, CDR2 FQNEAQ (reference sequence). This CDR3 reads CASRPPLRWGATDTQYF. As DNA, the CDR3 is TGTGCCAGCAGGCCCCCCTTGCGTTGGGGTGCAACAGATACGCAGTATTTT.

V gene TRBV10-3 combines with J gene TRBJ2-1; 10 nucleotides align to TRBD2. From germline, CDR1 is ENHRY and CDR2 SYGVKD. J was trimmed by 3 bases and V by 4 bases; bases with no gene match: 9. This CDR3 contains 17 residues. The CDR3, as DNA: TGTGCCATCAGTGGCGGGGTAGCGGGAGGTATCTACAATGAGCAGTTCTTC. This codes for CAISGGVAGGIYNEQFF.

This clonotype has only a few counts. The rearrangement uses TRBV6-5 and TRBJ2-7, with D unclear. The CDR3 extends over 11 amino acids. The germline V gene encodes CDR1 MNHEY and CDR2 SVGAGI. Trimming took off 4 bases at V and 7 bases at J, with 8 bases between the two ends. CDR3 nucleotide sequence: TGTGCCAGCAGTTCGGAATCAGAGCAGTACTTC. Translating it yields CASSSESEQYF.

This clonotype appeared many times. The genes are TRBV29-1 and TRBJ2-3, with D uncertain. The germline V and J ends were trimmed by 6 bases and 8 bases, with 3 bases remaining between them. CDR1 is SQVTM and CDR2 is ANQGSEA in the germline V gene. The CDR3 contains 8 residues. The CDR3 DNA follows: TGCAGCGTGGGTACGCAGTATTTT. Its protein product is CSVGTQYF.

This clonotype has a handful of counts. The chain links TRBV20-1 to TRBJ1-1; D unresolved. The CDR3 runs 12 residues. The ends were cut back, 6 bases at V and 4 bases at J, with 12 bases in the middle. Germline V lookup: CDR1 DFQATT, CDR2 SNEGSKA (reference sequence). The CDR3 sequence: CSADQVGTEAFF. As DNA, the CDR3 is TGCAGTGCAGACCAGGTGGGCACTGAAGCTTTCTTT.

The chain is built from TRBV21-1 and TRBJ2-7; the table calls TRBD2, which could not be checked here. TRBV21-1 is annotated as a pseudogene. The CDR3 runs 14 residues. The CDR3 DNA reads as TGTGCCAGCAGAGGCGGGGGGGCCGTCGACGAGCAGTACTTC. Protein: CASRGGGAVDEQYF.

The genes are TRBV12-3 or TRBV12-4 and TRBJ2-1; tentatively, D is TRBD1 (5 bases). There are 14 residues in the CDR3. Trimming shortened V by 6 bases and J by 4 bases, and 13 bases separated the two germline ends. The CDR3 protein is CASSHRQRYNEQFF. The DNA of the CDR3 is TGTGCCAGCAGCCATAGACAGAGGTACAATGAGCAGTTCTTC.

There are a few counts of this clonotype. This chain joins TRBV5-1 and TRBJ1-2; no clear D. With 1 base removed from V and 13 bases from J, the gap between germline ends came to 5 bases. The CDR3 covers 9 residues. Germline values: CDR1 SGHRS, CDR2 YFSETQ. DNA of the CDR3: TGCGCCAGCAGCTTGAGTCCCACCTTC. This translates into CASSLSPTF.

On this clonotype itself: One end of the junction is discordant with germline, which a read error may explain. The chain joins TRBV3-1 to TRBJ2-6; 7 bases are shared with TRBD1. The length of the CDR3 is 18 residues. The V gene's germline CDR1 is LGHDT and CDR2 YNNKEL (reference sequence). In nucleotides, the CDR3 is TGTGCCAGCTGCCATTGGCGACAGGGTGGTGCTGGGGCCAACGTCCTGACTTTC. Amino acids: CASCHWRQGGAGANVLTF.

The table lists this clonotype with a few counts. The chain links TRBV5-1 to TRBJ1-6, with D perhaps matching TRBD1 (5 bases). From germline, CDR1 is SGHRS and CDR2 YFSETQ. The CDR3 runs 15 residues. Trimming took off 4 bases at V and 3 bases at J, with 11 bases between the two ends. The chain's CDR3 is CASSMMTDYNSPLHF. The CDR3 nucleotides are TGCGCCAGCAGCATGATGACAGACTATAATTCACCCCTCCACTTT.

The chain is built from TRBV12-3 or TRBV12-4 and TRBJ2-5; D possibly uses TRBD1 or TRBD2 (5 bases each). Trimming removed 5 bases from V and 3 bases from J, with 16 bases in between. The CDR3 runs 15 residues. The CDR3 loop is CASSGAGSREETQYF. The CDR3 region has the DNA TGTGCCAGCAGTGGGGCTGGGAGTCGGGAAGAGACCCAGTACTTC.

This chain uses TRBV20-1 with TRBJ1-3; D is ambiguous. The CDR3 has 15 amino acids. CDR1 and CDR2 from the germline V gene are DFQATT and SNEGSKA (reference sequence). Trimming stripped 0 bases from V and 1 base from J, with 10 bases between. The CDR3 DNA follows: TGCAGTGCTAGAGATCTTAAGGGATCTGGAAACACCATATATTTT. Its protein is CSARDLKGSGNTIYF.

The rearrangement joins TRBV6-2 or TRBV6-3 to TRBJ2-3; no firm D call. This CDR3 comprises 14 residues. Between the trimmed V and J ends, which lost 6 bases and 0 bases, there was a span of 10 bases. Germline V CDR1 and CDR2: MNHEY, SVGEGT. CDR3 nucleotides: TGTGCCAGCAGAACCCCCGGGAGCACAGATACGCAGTATTTT. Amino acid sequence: CASRTPGSTDTQYF.

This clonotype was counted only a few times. The CDR3 reads CSASAGGTMNTEAFF. The CDR3 bases are TGCAGTGCTAGTGCGGGGGGGACCATGAACACTGAAGCTTTCTTT. The V call is TRBV20-1, the J call TRBJ1-1; perhaps TRBD1 as D (5 bases). Trimming shortened V by 3 bases and J by 0 bases, and 14 bases separated the two germline ends. Germline V CDR1 and CDR2: DFQATT, SNEGSKA (reference sequence). The length of the CDR3 is 15 residues.

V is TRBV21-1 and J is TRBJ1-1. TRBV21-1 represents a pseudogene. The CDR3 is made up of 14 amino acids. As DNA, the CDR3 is TGTGCCAGCAGTTTACAGAAACCGAACACTGAAGCTTTCTTT. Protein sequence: CASSLQKPNTEAFF.

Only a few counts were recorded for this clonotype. The CDR3 sequence: CSASDGLAGAYNEQFF. The DNA for the CDR3 is TGCAGTGCTAGTGATGGACTAGCGGGGGCCTACAATGAGCAGTTCTTC. The V and J genes are TRBV20-1 and TRBJ2-1, with TRBD2 matching 13 bases. V lost 3 bases and J lost 2; bases outside the gene matches: 4. This CDR3 is 16 amino acids long. Germline V gene lookup returns CDR1 DFQATT and CDR2 SNEGSKA (reference sequence).

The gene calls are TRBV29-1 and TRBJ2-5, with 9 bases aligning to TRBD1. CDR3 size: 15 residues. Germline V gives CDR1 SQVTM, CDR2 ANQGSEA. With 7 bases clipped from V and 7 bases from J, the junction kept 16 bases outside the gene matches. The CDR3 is CSALGTGKGDWTQYF. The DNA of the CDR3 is TGCAGCGCCCTCGGGACAGGGAAGGGGGATTGGACCCAGTACTTC.

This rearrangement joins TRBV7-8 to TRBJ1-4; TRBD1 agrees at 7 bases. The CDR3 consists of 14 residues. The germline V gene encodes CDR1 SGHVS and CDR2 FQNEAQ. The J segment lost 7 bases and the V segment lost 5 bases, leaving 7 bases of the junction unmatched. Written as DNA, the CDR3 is TGTGCCAGCAGCCCCCGGGACAGCTTTGAAAAACTGTTTTTT. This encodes CASSPRDSFEKLFF.

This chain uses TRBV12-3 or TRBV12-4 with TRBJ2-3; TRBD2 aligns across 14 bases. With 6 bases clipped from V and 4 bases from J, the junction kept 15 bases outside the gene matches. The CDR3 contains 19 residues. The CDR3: CASSLLPGTSGRGSDTQYF. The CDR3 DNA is TGTGCCAGCAGCCTTCTTCCCGGGACTAGCGGGAGAGGGTCAGATACGCAGTATTTT.

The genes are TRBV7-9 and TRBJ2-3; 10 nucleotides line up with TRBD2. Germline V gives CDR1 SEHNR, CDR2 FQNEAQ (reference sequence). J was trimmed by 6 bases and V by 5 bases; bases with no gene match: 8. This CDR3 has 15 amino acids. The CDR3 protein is CASSPQREGRDTQYF. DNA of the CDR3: TGTGCCAGCAGCCCACAGCGGGAGGGCCGGGATACGCAGTATTTT.

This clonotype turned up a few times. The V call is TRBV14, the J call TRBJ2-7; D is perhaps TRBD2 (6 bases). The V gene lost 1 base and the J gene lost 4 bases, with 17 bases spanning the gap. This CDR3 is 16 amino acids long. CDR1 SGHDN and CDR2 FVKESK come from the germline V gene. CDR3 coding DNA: TGTGCCAGCAGCCAAGTGGCGGGGTGGACCTCTTACGAGCAGTACTTC. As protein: CASSQVAGWTSYEQYF.